The 26 T cell receptor beta chains below were found in one sample sequenced in a study of OX40 agonist ivuxolimab in advanced cancers. Generated by immunoSEQ multiplex PCR, the TCRdb table keeps only in-frame clones and is missing some. Of tens of thousands of clones in the sample, roughly 84% were seen once. This specimen consisted of CD4+ or CD8+ T cells sorted from blood, obtained in a trial of the OX40 agonist ivuxolimab. The receptors were gathered from an adult with an advanced solid tumor such as melanoma, head and neck, liver or kidney cancer.

This sequence joins TRBV12-5 and TRBJ1-5; the match to TRBD1 covers 7 bases. The CDR3 has 14 amino acids. The V gene end was trimmed by 1 base and the J gene end by 6 bases; junction bases not matched to a gene: 3. Germline V gene data show CDR1 as LGHNT and CDR2 as FRNRAP. The chain's CDR3 is CASGLEGGRQPQHF. The CDR3 DNA reads TGTGCTAGTGGTTTGGAAGGGGGCCGTCAGCCCCAGCATTTT.

Comment on this clone: Other nucleotide sequences from this sample produce the same CDR3. This sequence joins TRBV28 and TRBJ2-2; perhaps D is TRBD1 or TRBD2 (5 bases each). The V gene's germline CDR1 is MDHEN and CDR2 SYDVKM. CDR3 length equals 15 residues. V shed 2 bases and J shed 5 bases, with 12 bases lying between them. The CDR3 loop reads CASSLPGLRTGELFF. In nucleotides, the CDR3 is TGTGCCAGCAGTTTACCGGGGCTTCGGACCGGGGAGCTGTTTTTT.

V and J are TRBV11-2 and TRBJ2-1; 10 bases line up with TRBD1. The trim removed 5 bases at V and 9 bases at J, leaving 4 bases unmatched. CDR1 SGHAT and CDR2 FQNNGV come from the germline V gene. The CDR3 sequence is 13 residues long. CDR3 in amino acids: CASSARTGGEQFF. CDR3 nucleotides: TGTGCCAGCAGCGCCAGGACAGGGGGTGAGCAGTTCTTC.

This chain connects TRBV28 to TRBJ2-1, with 10 bases matching TRBD1. Germline V CDR1 and CDR2: MDHEN, SYDVKM. This CDR3 contains 16 residues. V shed 8 bases, J shed 5 bases, and the junction held 12 bases outside the gene matches. CDR3 in amino acids: CASGSPGTGVHNEQFF. For the CDR3, the DNA is TGTGCCAGCGGGTCTCCCGGGACAGGGGTCCACAATGAGCAGTTCTTC.

The chain carries TRBV13 and TRBJ1-1, with 8 positions matching TRBD1. V lost 6 bases to trimming and J lost 6 bases; unmatched junction nucleotides: 6. Germline CDR1 and CDR2: PRHDT and FYEKMQ (reference sequence). The CDR3 is 13 residues long. DNA for the CDR3: TGTGCCAGCAGACGGACAGGGACGCCTGAAGCTTTCTTT. It yields the protein CASRRTGTPEAFF.

The chain has TRBV4-3 and TRBJ2-6; maybe TRBD2 (5 bases). V lost 4 bases and J 1 base, leaving 17 bases between the germline ends. CDR3 length: 18 residues. Germline loops: CDR1 LGHNA, CDR2 YSLEER. CDR3 nucleotides: TGCGCCAGCAGCCCTACCTTCAGCGGTACTTCTGGGGCCAACGTCCTGACTTTC. It yields the protein CASSPTFSGTSGANVLTF.

The V and J genes are TRBV6-1 and TRBJ2-7, with D perhaps given as TRBD1 or TRBD2 (5 bases each). The germline V gene encodes CDR1 MNHNS and CDR2 SASEGT. Trimming left V 1 base short and J 6 bases short, with 13 bases between. This CDR3 has 14 amino acids. The CDR3 loop is CASSEVWGRGEQYV. Here the CDR3 DNA reads TGTGCCAGCAGTGAAGTGTGGGGGAGAGGCGAGCAGTACGTC.

This chain joins TRBV28 and TRBJ2-7; TRBD2 agrees at 9 bases. J gave up 2 bases and V 4 bases, and 6 bases lay outside the gene matches. Germline-derived CDR1 and CDR2 are MDHEN and SYDVKM. This CDR3 is built from 15 residues. The CDR3 sequence is CASSSPGLAAYEQYF. The CDR3, as DNA: TGTGCCAGCAGTTCACCGGGACTAGCAGCCTACGAGCAGTACTTC.

This chain links TRBV5-1 with TRBJ2-2; maybe TRBD1 (5 bases). V lost 4 bases and J lost 4, with 17 bases in between. This CDR3 contains 16 residues. Germline CDR1 and CDR2: SGHRS and YFSETQ. The CDR3 nucleotides are TGCGCCAGCAGCCTTTCCTTAGGGGTAGGCACCGGGGAGCTGTTTTTT. Translating gives CASSLSLGVGTGELFF.

This rearrangement joins TRBV7-2 to TRBJ1-5; a weak D match, TRBD1 (6 bases). With 7 bases removed from V and 7 bases from J, the gap between germline ends came to 23 bases. Germline values: CDR1 SGHTA, CDR2 FQGNSA. This CDR3 has 16 residues. The CDR3 DNA reads TGTGCCAGCACCCCGTTTGCCGGGGGGCTAGGACAGCCCCAGCATTTT. Translated: CASTPFAGGLGQPQHF.

This chain uses TRBV5-4 with TRBJ2-7, with D perhaps matching TRBD1 (6 bases). Germline CDR1 reads SGHNT; CDR2 reads YYREEE (reference sequence). This CDR3 is 15 amino acids long. Trimming stripped 0 bases from V and 4 bases from J, with 14 bases between. DNA of the CDR3: TGTGCCAGCAGCTTGGCGGGCCTCAGGGGTTACGAGCAGTACGTC. This encodes CASSLAGLRGYEQYV.

J is TRBJ2-3 and V is TRBV7-3; TRBD2 is a possible D gene (5 bases). Germline V gene data show CDR1 as SGHTA and CDR2 as FQGTGA. CDR3 length: 15 residues. Trimming shortened V by 5 bases and J by 0 bases, and 12 bases separated the two germline ends. The CDR3 bases are TGTGCCAGCAGCCGGGGATGGGGAAGCACAGATACGCAGTATTTT. The encoded protein is CASSRGWGSTDTQYF. The entire variable domain, with the rest obtained from reference TRBV7-3 and TRBJ2-3, is as follows: GAGVSQTPSNKVTEKGKYVELRCDPISGHTALYWYRQSLGQGPEFLIYFQGTGAADDSGLPNDRFFAVRPEGSVSTLKIQRTERGDSAVYLCASSRGWGSTDTQYFGPGTRLTVL.

The chain combines TRBV7-9 with TRBJ1-3; D may be TRBD1 (5 bases). This CDR3 region has 17 residues. Per the germline V gene, CDR1 is SEHNR and CDR2 is FQNEAQ (reference sequence). The V gene lost 0 bases and the J gene lost 5 bases, with 17 bases spanning the gap. DNA of the CDR3: TGTGCCAGCAGCTTAGCCTGGGACTCCAAACTAAGAAACACCATATATTTT. It yields the protein CASSLAWDSKLRNTIYF. Drawing the rest from reference TRBV7-9 and TRBJ1-3, the complete variable domain is DTGVSQNPRHKITKRGQNVTFRCDPISEHNRLYWYRQTLGQGPEFLTYFQNEAQLEKSRLLSDRFSAERPKGSFSTLEIQRTEQGDSAMYLCASSLAWDSKLRNTIYFGEGSWLTVV.

This chain joins TRBV5-1 and TRBJ1-2; weak D call: TRBD1 (6 bases). The length of the CDR3 is 15 residues. Trimming took 3 bases from V and 4 from J, leaving 16 bases between them. From germline, CDR1 is SGHRS and CDR2 YFSETQ. CDR3 in DNA: TGCGCCAGCAGCTCCGAGGGGGTCAGTCTCTATGGCTACACCTTC. Protein product: CASSSEGVSLYGYTF.

The chain uses TRBV28 and TRBJ1-3, with 9 nucleotides matching TRBD1. V lost 8 bases, J lost 0 bases, and 8 bases stayed unmatched. The CDR3 is made up of 16 amino acids. The germline CDR1 and CDR2 sequences are MDHEN and SYDVKM. This CDR3 reads CASGETGGDSGNTIYF. Here the CDR3 DNA reads TGTGCCAGCGGGGAGACAGGGGGAGACTCTGGAAACACCATATATTTT.

This chain uses TRBV6-1 with TRBJ1-6; no firm D call. CDR1 and CDR2 from the germline V gene are MNHNS and SASEGT. This CDR3 is 11 amino acids long. The V end lost 3 bases, the J end lost 10 bases, and 4 bases lay between the germline ends. CDR3 loop: CASSEESPLHF. The DNA of the CDR3 is TGTGCCAGCAGTGAGGAGTCACCCCTCCACTTT.

In this sample, this clone turned up a few times. CDR3 coding DNA: TGTGCCACCAGCAGAGATTTTTACACAGGAGAGAACTATGGCTACACCTTC. Its protein product is CATSRDFYTGENYGYTF. The chain recombines TRBV15 with TRBJ1-2, with D possibly being TRBD1 (5 bases). The V gene's germline CDR1 is LNHNV and CDR2 YYDKDF (reference sequence). Trimming removed 0 bases from V and 2 bases from J, with 16 bases in between. The CDR3 runs 17 residues.

The chain employs TRBV19 and TRBJ1-5; unclear D gene. The CDR3 is 15 amino acids. Germline CDR1 is LNHDA and CDR2 is SQIVND (reference sequence). With 5 bases removed from V and 3 bases from J, the gap between germline ends came to 14 bases. Here the CDR3 DNA reads TGTGCCAGTAGTTCCCCCGGAGCAGCCAATCAGCCCCAGCATTTT. It yields the protein CASSSPGAANQPQHF.

CDR3: CASWGTETQYF. The DNA for the CDR3 is TGCGCCAGCTGGGGAACAGAGACCCAGTACTTC. The V and J genes are TRBV10-2 and TRBJ2-5; D is ambiguous. The CDR3 spans 11 residues. V lost 8 bases and J lost 4, with 8 bases in between. CDR1 and CDR2 (germline): WSHSY, SAAADI.

The chain combines TRBV11-2 with TRBJ2-7; 7 bases are a match to TRBD2. CDR3 size: 15 residues. Trimming took 3 bases from V and 4 from J; bases not matched to a gene: 9. The germline CDR1 and CDR2 sequences are SGHAT and FQNNGV. The CDR3 sequence: CASSFSGSGQYEQYF. CDR3 in DNA: TGTGCCAGCAGCTTTAGCGGGTCCGGGCAATACGAGCAGTACTTC.

This clone was observed a handful of times. The J gene is TRBJ2-1, the V gene TRBV5-4; a weak D match, TRBD2 (6 bases). CDR3 length: 15 amino acids. The V end was cut by 0 bases, the J end by 4 bases, with 11 bases between. Germline V gene data show CDR1 as SGHNT and CDR2 as YYREEE (reference sequence). This CDR3 reads CASSLGGGVYNEQFF. CDR3 in DNA: TGTGCCAGCAGCTTGGGGGGCGGGGTTTACAATGAGCAGTTCTTC.

This clone occurred once. V is TRBV27 and J is TRBJ2-3; D gene uncertain. Trimming cost V 6 bases and J 3 bases, with 16 bases left between them. CDR3 size: 15 residues. Germline CDR1 reads MNHEY; CDR2 reads SMNVEV (reference sequence). CDR3 amino acids: CASSALGRLTDTQYF. The CDR3 bases are TGTGCCAGCAGCGCTCTCGGCAGGTTGACAGATACGCAGTATTTT.

The chain uses TRBV15 and TRBJ1-1; D gene unclear. This CDR3 region has 13 residues. Trimming took off 5 bases at V and 4 bases at J, with 11 bases between the two ends. Germline CDR1 and CDR2: LNHNV and YYDKDF (reference sequence). This CDR3 reads CATSSLGRTEAFF. For the CDR3, the DNA is TGTGCCACCAGCTCCCTCGGGCGCACTGAAGCTTTCTTT. The whole variable domain, filled in from reference TRBV15 and TRBJ1-1, reads DAMVIQNPRYQVTQFGKPVTLSCSQTLNHNVMYWYQQKSSQAPKLLFHYYDKDFNNEADTPDNFQSRRPNTSFCFLDIRSPGLGDTAMYLCATSSLGRTEAFFGQGTRLTVV.

The J gene is TRBJ1-5, the V gene TRBV6-5; D remains unclear. Germline loops: CDR1 MNHEY, CDR2 SVGAGI. V gave up 7 bases and J gave up 6 bases, with 13 bases separating them. There are 13 residues in the CDR3. The CDR3 loop reads CASKTSGGQPQHF. The CDR3 DNA reads as TGTGCCAGCAAAACGTCGGGCGGTCAGCCCCAGCATTTT.

The chain is built from TRBV11-2 and TRBJ1-4; 9 bases are a match to TRBD1. The V and J ends lost 6 bases and 8 bases, in that order; junction bases with no gene match: 10. This CDR3 has 15 residues. Germline CDR1 is SGHAT and CDR2 is FQNNGV. CDR3 bases: TGTGCCAGCAGTTCCACAGGGGGCTTTAAAGAAAAACTGTTTTTT. It translates to CASSSTGGFKEKLFF.

The CDR3: CASSSTSYEQFF. The CDR3 DNA reads TGTGCCAGCAGCTCGACTAGTTATGAGCAGTTCTTC. The chain is built from TRBV7-2 and TRBJ2-1, with D maybe TRBD2 (6 bases). Germline loops: CDR1 SGHTA, CDR2 FQGNSA. Trimming shortened V by 4 bases and J by 8 bases, and 9 bases separated the two germline ends. The CDR3 consists of 12 residues.